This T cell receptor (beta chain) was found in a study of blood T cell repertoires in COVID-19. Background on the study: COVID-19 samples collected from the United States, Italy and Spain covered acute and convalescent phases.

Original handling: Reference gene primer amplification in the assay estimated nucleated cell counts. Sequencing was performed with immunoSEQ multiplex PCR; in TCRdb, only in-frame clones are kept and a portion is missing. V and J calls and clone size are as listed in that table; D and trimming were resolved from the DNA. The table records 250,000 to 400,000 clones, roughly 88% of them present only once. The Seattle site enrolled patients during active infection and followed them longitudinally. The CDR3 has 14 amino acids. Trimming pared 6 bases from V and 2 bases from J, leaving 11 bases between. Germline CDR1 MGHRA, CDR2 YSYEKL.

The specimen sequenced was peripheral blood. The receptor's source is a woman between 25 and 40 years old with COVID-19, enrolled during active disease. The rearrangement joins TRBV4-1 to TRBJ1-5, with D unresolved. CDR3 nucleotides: TGCGCCAGCAGACAAAATGGAGGCAATCAGCCCCAGCATTTT. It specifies CASRQNGGNQPQHF.